This TCR beta chain was captured in a study of T cells in Graves' hyperthyroidism and ophthalmopathy. Whole-study results and caveats: Separating ophthalmopathy from stable hyperthyroidism was achieved by a 13 V-J model.

The CDR3 is made up of 13 amino acids. V shed 7 bases and J shed 3 bases, with 12 bases lying between them. CDR1 and CDR2 (germline): LNHNV, YYDKDF (reference sequence). It was RNA transcripts that yielded the amplified TCR beta CDR3 regions. The primer set for the first-round RT-PCR of the TCR CDR3 was HTBI. TCRdb reprocessed the multiplex PCR reads with MiXCR, giving one entry per CDR3 protein. The table shows some 360,000 distinct CDR3 sequences, with approximately 15% occurring only once. This clonotype was counted at least ten times. The target antigen is unknown. This TCR was recovered from a woman between 55 and 75 years old with Graves' hyperthyroidism. The chain is built from TRBV15 and TRBJ1-1; no clear D gene. Specimen: blood. CDR3 bases: TGTGCCACCACTGTGGAGGTGGACACTGAAGCTTTCTTT. This gives the protein CATTVEVDTEAFF.